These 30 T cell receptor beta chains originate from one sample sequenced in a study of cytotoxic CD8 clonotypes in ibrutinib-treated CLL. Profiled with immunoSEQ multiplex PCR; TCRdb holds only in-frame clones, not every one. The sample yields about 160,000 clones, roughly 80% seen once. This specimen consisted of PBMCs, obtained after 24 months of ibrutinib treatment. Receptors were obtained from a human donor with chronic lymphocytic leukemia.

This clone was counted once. The CDR3 region is CASSTAGASGNTIYF. For the CDR3, the DNA is TGTGCCAGTAGTACGGCGGGGGCTTCTGGAAACACCATATATTTT. The chain combines TRBV19 with TRBJ1-3, with D possibly being TRBD1 (6 bases). This CDR3 region has 15 residues. Germline assignment: CDR1 LNHDA and CDR2 SQIVND (reference sequence). V was trimmed by 4 bases and J by 1 base, leaving 11 bases between them. Full variable domain (remainder filled in from reference TRBV19 and TRBJ1-3): DGGITQSPKYLFRKEGQNVTLSCEQNLNHDAMYWYRQDPGQGLRLIYYSQIVNDFQKGDIAEGYSVSREKKESFPLTVTSAQKNPTAFYLCASSTAGASGNTIYFGEGSWLTVV.

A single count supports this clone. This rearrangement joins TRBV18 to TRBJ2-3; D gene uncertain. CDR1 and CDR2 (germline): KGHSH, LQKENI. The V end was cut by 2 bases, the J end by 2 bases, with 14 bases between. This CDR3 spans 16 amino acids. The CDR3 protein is CASSPRQALSTDTQYF. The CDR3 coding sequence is TGTGCCAGCTCACCAAGGCAGGCCCTATCCACAGATACGCAGTATTTT.

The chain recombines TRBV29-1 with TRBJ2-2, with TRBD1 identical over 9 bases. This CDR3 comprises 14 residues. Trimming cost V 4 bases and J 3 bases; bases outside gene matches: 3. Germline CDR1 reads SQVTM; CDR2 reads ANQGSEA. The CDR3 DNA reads TGCAGCGTTGCGCGGACAGGGGACACCGGGGAGCTGTTTTTT. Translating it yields CSVARTGDTGELFF.

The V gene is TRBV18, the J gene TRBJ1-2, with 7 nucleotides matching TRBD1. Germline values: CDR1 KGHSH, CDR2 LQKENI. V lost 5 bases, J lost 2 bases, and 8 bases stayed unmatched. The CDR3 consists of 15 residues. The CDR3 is CASSGNRGENYGYTF. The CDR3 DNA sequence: TGTGCCAGCTCAGGCAACAGGGGAGAGAACTATGGCTACACCTTC. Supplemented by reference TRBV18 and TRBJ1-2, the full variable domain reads NAGVMQNPRHLVRRRGQEARLRCSPMKGHSHVYWYRQLPEEGLKFMVYLQKENIIDESGMPKERFSAEFPKEGPSILRIQQVVRGDSAAYFCASSGNRGENYGYTFGSGTRLTVV.

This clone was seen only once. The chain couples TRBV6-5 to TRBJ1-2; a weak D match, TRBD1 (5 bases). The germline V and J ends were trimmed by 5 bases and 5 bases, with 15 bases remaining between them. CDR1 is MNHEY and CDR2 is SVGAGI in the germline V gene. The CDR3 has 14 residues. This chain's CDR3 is CASSLTRGLYGYTF. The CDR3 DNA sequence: TGTGCCAGCAGTCTGACCCGGGGGTTGTATGGCTACACCTTC.

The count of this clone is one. CDR3 sequence reads: CASSLAPQQGNYGYTF. DNA of the CDR3: TGTGCCAGCAGCTTAGCCCCGCAGCAGGGAAACTATGGCTACACCTTC. The rearrangement joins TRBV7-6 to TRBJ1-2; D may be TRBD1 (5 bases). Germline V CDR1 and CDR2: SGHVS, FNYEAQ. Trimming removed 0 bases at V and 2 bases at J, with 13 bases between. This CDR3 region has 16 residues. The full variable domain, with the rest looked up from reference TRBV7-6 and TRBJ1-2, is GAGVSQSPRYKVTKRGQDVALRCDPISGHVSLYWYRQALGQGPEFLTYFNYEAQQDKSGLPNDRFSAERPEGSISTLTIQRTEQRDSAMYRCASSLAPQQGNYGYTFGSGTRLTVV.

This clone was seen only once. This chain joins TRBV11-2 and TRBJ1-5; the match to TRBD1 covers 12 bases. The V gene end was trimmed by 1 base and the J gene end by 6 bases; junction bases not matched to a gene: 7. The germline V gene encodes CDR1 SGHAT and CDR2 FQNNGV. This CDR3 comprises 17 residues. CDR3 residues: CASSLAGGQGAFQPQHF. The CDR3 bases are TGTGCCAGCAGCTTAGCTGGGGGACAGGGGGCTTTTCAGCCCCAGCATTTT.

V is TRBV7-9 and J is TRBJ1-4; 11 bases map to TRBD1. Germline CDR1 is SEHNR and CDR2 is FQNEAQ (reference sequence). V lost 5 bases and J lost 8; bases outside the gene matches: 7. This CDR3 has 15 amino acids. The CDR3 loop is CASSPWTGGLEKLFF. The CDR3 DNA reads TGTGCCAGCAGCCCCTGGACAGGGGGCTTGGAAAAACTGTTTTTT. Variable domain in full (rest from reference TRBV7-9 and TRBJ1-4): DTGVSQNPRHKITKRGQNVTFRCDPISEHNRLYWYRQTLGQGPEFLTYFQNEAQLEKSRLLSDRFSAERPKGSFSTLEIQRTEQGDSAMYLCASSPWTGGLEKLFFGSGTQLSVL.

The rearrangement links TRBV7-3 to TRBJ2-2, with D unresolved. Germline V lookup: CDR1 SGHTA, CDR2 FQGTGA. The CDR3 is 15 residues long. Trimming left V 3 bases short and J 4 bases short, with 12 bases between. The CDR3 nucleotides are TGTGCCAGCAGCTTCAGCGCGTTGGGCACCGGGGAGCTGTTTTTT. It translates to CASSFSALGTGELFF.

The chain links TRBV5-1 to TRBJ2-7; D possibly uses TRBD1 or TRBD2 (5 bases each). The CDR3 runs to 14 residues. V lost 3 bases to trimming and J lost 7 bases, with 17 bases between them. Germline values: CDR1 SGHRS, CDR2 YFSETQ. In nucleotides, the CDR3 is TGCGCCAGCAGCTGGGGACGACTTAACGGAGAGCAGTACTTC. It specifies CASSWGRLNGEQYF.

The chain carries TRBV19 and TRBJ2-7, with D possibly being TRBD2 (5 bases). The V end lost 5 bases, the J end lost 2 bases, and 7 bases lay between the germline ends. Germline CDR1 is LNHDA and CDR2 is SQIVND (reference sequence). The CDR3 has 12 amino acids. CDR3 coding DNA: TGTGCCAGTAGTCCGGGGACCTACGAGCAGTACTTC. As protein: CASSPGTYEQYF.

Here the CDR3 DNA reads TGTGCCAGCAGAGCAAGGGGGCAGGCTGGGAACGATCATGGCTACACCTTC. It codes for CASRARGQAGNDHGYTF. The chain employs TRBV28 and TRBJ1-2, with TRBD1 identical over 7 bases. The germline V gene encodes CDR1 MDHEN and CDR2 SYDVKM. The V gene end was trimmed by 6 bases and the J gene end by 6 bases; junction bases not matched to a gene: 19. The CDR3 loop spans 17 amino acids.

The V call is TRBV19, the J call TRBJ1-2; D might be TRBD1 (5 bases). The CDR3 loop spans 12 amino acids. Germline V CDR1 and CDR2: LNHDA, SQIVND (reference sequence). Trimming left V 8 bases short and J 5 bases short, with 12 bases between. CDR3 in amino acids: CASRGGLYGYTF. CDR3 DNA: TGTGCCAGTCGGGGCGGGCTATATGGCTACACCTTC.

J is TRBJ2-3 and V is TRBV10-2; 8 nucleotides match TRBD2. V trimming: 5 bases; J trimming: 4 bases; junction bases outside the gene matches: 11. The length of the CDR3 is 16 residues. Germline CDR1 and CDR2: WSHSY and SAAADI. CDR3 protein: CASSLSGGLGPDTQYF. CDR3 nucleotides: TGCGCCAGCAGTCTAAGCGGGGGCCTAGGGCCAGATACGCAGTATTTT.

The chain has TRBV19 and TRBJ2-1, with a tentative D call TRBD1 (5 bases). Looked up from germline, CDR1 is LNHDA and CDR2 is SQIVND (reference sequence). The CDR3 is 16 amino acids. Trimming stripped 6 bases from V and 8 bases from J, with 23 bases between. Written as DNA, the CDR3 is TGTGCCAGTAGCTCCCCGTGGGGCGCTTTGGGCTATGAGCAGTTCTTC. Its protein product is CASSSPWGALGYEQFF.

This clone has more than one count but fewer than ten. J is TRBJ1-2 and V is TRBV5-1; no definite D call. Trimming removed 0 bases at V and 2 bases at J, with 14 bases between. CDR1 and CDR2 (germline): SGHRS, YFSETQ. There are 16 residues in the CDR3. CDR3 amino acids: CASSLAEAGENYGYTF. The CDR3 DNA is TGCGCCAGCAGCTTGGCCGAGGCAGGAGAGAACTATGGCTACACCTTC.

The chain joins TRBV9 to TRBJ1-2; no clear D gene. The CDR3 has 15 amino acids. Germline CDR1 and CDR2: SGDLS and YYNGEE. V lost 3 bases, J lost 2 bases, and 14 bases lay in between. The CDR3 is CASSARRRQNYGYTF. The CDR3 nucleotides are TGTGCCAGCAGCGCGCGGCGCCGGCAGAACTATGGCTACACCTTC.

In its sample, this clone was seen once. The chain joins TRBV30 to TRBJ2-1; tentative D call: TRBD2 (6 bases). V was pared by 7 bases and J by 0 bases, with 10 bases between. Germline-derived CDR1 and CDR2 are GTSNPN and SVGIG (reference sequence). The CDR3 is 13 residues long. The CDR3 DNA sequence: TGTGCCTCCGCGGGGAGCTCCTACAATGAGCAGTTCTTC. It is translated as CASAGSSYNEQFF.

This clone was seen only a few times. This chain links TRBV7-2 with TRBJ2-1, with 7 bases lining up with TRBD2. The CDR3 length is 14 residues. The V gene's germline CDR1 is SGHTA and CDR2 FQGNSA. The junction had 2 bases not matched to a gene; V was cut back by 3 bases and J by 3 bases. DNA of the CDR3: TGTGCCAGCAGCTTCGGCGGGAGCTACAATGAGCAGTTCTTC. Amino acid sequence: CASSFGGSYNEQFF.

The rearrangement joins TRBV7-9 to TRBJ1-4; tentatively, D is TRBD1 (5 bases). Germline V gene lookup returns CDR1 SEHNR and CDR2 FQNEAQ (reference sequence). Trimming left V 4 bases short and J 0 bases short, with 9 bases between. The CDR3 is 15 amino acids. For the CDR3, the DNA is TGTGCCAGCAGCTCCCAGGGTACAACTAATGAAAAACTGTTTTTT. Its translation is CASSSQGTTNEKLFF.

CDR3 bases: TGTGCCAGCAGCAGAGGACAGGGAGGGGACACTGAAGCTTTCTTT. Its translation: CASSRGQGGDTEAFF. This chain connects TRBV11-3 to TRBJ1-1; 8 bases match TRBD1. J gave up 3 bases and V 5 bases, and 8 bases lay outside the gene matches. The CDR3 extends over 15 amino acids. The V gene's germline CDR1 is SGHNT and CDR2 YENEEA.

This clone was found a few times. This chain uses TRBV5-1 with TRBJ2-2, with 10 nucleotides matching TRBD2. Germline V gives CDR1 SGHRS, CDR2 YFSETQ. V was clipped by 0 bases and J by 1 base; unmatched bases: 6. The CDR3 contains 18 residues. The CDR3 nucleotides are TGCGCCAGCAGCTTGGTTCTGCGGACTAGCGGGAACACCGGGGAGCTGTTTTTT. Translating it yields CASSLVLRTSGNTGELFF.

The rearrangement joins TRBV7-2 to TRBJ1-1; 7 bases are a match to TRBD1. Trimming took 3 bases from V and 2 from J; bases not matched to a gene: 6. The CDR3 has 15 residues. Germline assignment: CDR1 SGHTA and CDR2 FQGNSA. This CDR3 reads CASSFLAGGNTEAFF. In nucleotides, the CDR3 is TGTGCCAGCAGCTTTCTGGCAGGGGGAAACACTGAAGCTTTCTTT.

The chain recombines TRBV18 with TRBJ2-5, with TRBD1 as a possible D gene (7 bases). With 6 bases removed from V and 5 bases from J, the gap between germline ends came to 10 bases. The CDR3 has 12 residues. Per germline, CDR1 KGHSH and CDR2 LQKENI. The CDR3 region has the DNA TGTGCCAGCTCCCCAGGGGGGGAGACCCAGTACTTC. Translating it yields CASSPGGETQYF.

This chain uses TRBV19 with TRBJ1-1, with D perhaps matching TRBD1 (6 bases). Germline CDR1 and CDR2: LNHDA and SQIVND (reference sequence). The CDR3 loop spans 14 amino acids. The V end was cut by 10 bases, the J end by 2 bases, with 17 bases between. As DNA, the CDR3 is TGTGCCACCAAGGAAGCGACAGGCAACACTGAAGCTTTCTTT. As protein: CATKEATGNTEAFF.

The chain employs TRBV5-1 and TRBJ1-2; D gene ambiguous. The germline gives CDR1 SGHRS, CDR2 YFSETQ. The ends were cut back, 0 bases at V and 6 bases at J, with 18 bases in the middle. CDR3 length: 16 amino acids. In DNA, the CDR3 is TGCGCCAGCAGCTTGGAGGGTGTGCTGCTTCTGAATGGCTACACCTTC. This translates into CASSLEGVLLLNGYTF.

The CDR3 DNA sequence: TGTGCCTGGAGTGAAGAGCGACTGGCTGAAGCTTTCTTT. Protein sequence: CAWSEERLAEAFF. This rearrangement joins TRBV30 to TRBJ1-1; the D is unclear. This CDR3 region has 13 residues. Germline-derived CDR1 and CDR2 are GTSNPN and SVGIG (reference sequence). V lost 1 base to trimming and J lost 6 bases, with 12 bases between them.

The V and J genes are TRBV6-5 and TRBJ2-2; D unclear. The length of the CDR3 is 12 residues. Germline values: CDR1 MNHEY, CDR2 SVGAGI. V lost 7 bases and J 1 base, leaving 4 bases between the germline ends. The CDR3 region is CASTGNTGELFF. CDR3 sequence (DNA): TGTGCCAGCACAGGGAACACCGGGGAGCTGTTTTTT.

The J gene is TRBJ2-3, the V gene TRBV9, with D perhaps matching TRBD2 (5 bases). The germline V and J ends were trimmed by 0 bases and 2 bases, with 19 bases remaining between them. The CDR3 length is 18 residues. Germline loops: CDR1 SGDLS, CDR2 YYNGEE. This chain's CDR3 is CASSVELGGSRPTDTQYF. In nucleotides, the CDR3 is TGTGCCAGCAGCGTAGAACTCGGAGGTAGTAGACCCACAGATACGCAGTATTTT.

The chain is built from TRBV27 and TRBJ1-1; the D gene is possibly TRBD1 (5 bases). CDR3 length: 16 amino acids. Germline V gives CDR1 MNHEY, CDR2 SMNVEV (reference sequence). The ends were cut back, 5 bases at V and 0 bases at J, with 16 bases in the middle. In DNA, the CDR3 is TGTGCCAGCAGTAGCCCGACCGGGACGGTGAACACTGAAGCTTTCTTT. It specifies CASSSPTGTVNTEAFF.